This TCR beta chain was documented in a study of regulatory T cells in long-lasting Graves disease. Whole-study findings and limits: Persistent cases favored TRBV28, TRBJ1-2 and TRBJ2-5.

The table lists this clonotype with many counts. The antigen is not known. Germline loops: CDR1 MDHEN, CDR2 SYDVKM. The CDR3 loop spans 11 amino acids. Trimming took 7 bases from V and 11 from J; bases not matched to a gene: 5. Time point here: newly diagnosed GD, antithyroid drugs for less than 3 months. PBMCs were the source of the RNA used for TCR sequencing. Library construction for TCR beta used iRepertoire HTBI primers and Arm-PCR of CDR3 regions. In the original processing: Across all samples, about 60 TRBV segments and 15 or so TRBJ segments were identified. From the multiplex PCR reads, TCRdb called clonotypes with MiXCR, one entry per CDR3 protein. The V and J calls follow TCRdb's processing rather than the paper's. The repertoire includes roughly 420,000 distinct CDR3 sequences, less than 20% of them detected once, and about a quarter sits in the top ten. These data were also reused for a study on T cells in Graves' hyperthyroidism and ophthalmopathy. From that second work: Hyperthyroidism, newly diagnosed and lasting under 2 months, affected patients aged 18 to 65. Most thyroid clonotypes expanded above 0.001 were also detected in blood.

The sample here was peripheral blood mononuclear cells (PBMCs), taken at new diagnosis, from a patient treated with antithyroid drugs. This TCR was recovered from a woman between 18 and 29 years old with Graves disease. The chain recombines TRBV28 with TRBJ2-1; 7 bases are a match to TRBD2. The CDR3 DNA reads as TGTGCCAGCAAAGGAGGGACTAAGCAGTTCTTC. Translation gives CASKGGTKQFF.